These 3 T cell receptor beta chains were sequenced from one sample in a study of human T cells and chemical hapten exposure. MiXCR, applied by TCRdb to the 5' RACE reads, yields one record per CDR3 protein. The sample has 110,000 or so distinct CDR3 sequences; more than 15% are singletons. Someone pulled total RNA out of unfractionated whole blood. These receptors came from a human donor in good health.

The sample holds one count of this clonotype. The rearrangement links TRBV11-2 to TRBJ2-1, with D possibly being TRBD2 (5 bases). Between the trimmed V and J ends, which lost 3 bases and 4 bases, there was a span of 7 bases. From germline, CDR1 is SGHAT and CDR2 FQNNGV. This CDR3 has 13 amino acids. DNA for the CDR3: TGTGCCAGCAGCTTGGACTTATACAATGAGCAGTTCTTC. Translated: CASSLDLYNEQFF.

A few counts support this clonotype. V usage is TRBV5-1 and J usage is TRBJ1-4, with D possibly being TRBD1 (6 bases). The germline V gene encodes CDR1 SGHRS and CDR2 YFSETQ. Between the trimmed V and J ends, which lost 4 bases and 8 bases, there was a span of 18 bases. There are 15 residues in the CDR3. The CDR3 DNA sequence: TGCGCCAGCAGCCCTCCTGAGGGGGGGCGAGAAAAACTGTTTTTT. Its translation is CASSPPEGGREKLFF.

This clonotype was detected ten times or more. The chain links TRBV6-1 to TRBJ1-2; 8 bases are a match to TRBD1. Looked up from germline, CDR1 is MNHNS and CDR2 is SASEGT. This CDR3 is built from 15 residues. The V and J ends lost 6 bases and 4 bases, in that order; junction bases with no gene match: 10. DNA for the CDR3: TGTGCCAGCAGCATCGGGGGACAGGCAGGCTATGGCTACACCTTC. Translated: CASSIGGQAGYGYTF.